One and the same sample provided the 25 T cell receptor beta chains below, sequenced in a study of T cell responses to AZD1222 COVID-19 vaccine. TCRdb keeps only in-frame clones here, not all; method: immunoSEQ multiplex PCR. The table includes around 110,000 clones, over 75% detected once. The sequencing used peripheral blood, collected on day 0 of MenACWY control vaccination. These receptor sequences come from an adult in good health.

This chain connects TRBV11-2 to TRBJ1-6; 9 bases line up with TRBD1. The CDR3 has 15 amino acids. The V gene's germline CDR1 is SGHAT and CDR2 FQNNGV. V dropped 5 bases and J dropped 9; count of bases not matched to a gene: 8. CDR3 sequence (DNA): TGTGCCAGCAGCCCCCAACCGGGACAGGGTTCACCCCTCCACTTT. It is translated as CASSPQPGQGSPLHF. The full variable domain, in which reference TRBV11-2 and TRBJ1-6 provide the parts outside the CDR3, is EAGVAQSPRYKIIEKRQSVAFWCNPISGHATLYWYQQILGQGPKLLIQFQNNGVVDDSQLPKDRFSAERLKGVDSTLKIQPAKLEDSAVYLCASSPQPGQGSPLHFGNGTRLTVT.

The genes are TRBV7-2 and TRBJ1-2, with TRBD1 as a possible D gene (5 bases). Germline values: CDR1 SGHTA, CDR2 FQGNSA. V was pared by 5 bases and J by 4 bases, with 17 bases between. This CDR3 contains 15 residues. This CDR3 reads CASSATQQDFYGYTF. CDR3 bases: TGTGCCAGCAGCGCCACCCAACAGGATTTCTATGGCTACACCTTC.

This rearrangement joins TRBV7-6 to TRBJ1-1, with D unclear. Trimming took off 4 bases at V and 2 bases at J, with 8 bases between the two ends. CDR3 length: 13 residues. Germline CDR1 SGHVS, CDR2 FNYEAQ. CDR3 sequence (DNA): TGTGCCAGCAGCTCCTACCAAAACACTGAAGCTTTCTTT. Its translation: CASSSYQNTEAFF.

The chain joins TRBV28 to TRBJ1-6; 9 bases are a match to TRBD1. Germline CDR1 and CDR2: MDHEN and SYDVKM. This CDR3 is built from 13 residues. V was pared by 11 bases and J by 7 bases, with 6 bases of the junction left unmatched. Here the CDR3 reads CAVRDRVNSPLHF. In nucleotides, the CDR3 is TGTGCCGTTCGGGACAGGGTAAATTCACCCCTCCACTTT. Full variable domain (rest looked up from reference TRBV28 and TRBJ1-6): DVKVTQSSRYLVKRTGEKVFLECVQDMDHENMFWYRQDPGLGLRLIYFSYDVKMKEKGDIPEGYSVSREKKERFSLILESASTNQTSMYLCAVRDRVNSPLHFGNGTRLTVT.

The V call is TRBV7-2, the J call TRBJ2-3, with D maybe TRBD2 (5 bases). Trimming cost V 5 bases and J 6 bases, with 15 bases left between them. The CDR3 is 14 amino acids. Germline CDR1 is SGHTA and CDR2 is FQGNSA. The CDR3 loop reads CASSHHPGGDTQYF. For the CDR3, the DNA is TGTGCCAGCAGCCACCACCCGGGCGGGGATACGCAGTATTTT.

The chain is built from TRBV7-9 and TRBJ2-2, with TRBD1 matching 8 bases. The CDR3 has 15 residues. Germline V CDR1 and CDR2: SEHNR, FQNEAQ (reference sequence). V lost 3 bases to trimming and J lost 4 bases; unmatched junction nucleotides: 4. CDR3 protein: CASSLGDRPTGELFF. CDR3 DNA: TGTGCCAGCAGCTTGGGGGACAGGCCCACCGGGGAGCTGTTTTTT. Full variable domain (outside the CDR3, taken from reference TRBV7-9 and TRBJ2-2): DTGVSQNPRHKITKRGQNVTFRCDPISEHNRLYWYRQTLGQGPEFLTYFQNEAQLEKSRLLSDRFSAERPKGSFSTLEIQRTEQGDSAMYLCASSLGDRPTGELFFGEGSRLTVL.

The J gene is TRBJ2-5, the V gene TRBV7-2; tentatively, D is TRBD2 (6 bases). Germline-derived CDR1 and CDR2 are SGHTA and FQGNSA. Trimming removed 0 bases from V and 2 bases from J, with 13 bases in between. The length of the CDR3 is 16 residues. CDR3 protein: CASSLARTGGQETQYF. Written as DNA, the CDR3 is TGTGCCAGCAGCTTAGCTAGGACTGGGGGGCAAGAGACCCAGTACTTC.

This clone has just one count. The chain couples TRBV29-1 to TRBJ1-1; no reliable D call. Germline V gene lookup returns CDR1 SQVTM and CDR2 ANQGSEA. This CDR3 contains 12 residues. V was pared by 7 bases and J by 6 bases, with 15 bases between. Here the CDR3 reads CSAWRSIPEAFF. The CDR3 DNA sequence: TGCAGCGCTTGGAGGAGTATACCTGAAGCTTTCTTT.

This sequence joins TRBV28 and TRBJ1-1; 8 nucleotides agree with TRBD1. This CDR3 spans 17 amino acids. With 8 bases clipped from V and 1 base from J, the junction kept 15 bases outside the gene matches. CDR1 and CDR2 (germline): MDHEN, SYDVKM. The CDR3 coding sequence is TGTGCCAGCTCAATAGGGGGGCAGGGGGCTCGGAACACTGAAGCTTTCTTT. It specifies CASSIGGQGARNTEAFF.

The CDR3 protein is CASNLGGGGSPLHF. DNA for the CDR3: TGTGCCAGCAACTTGGGAGGGGGCGGTTCACCCCTCCACTTT. This sequence joins TRBV9 and TRBJ1-6; 7 bases line up with TRBD1. Losses at the gene ends were 6 bases for V and 9 bases for J; bases not matched to a gene: 9. CDR3 size: 14 residues. Germline V gene sequence: CDR1 SGDLS, CDR2 YYNGEE.

This clone was detected only once. The chain employs TRBV6-5 and TRBJ1-2; TRBD1 aligns across 8 bases. CDR1 and CDR2 (germline): MNHEY, SVGAGI. Trimming at V came to 7 bases and at J to 3 bases, leaving 7 bases not matched to a gene. There are 14 residues in the CDR3. DNA for the CDR3: TGTGCCAGCACTCGACAGGGGCTGGACTATGGCTACACCTTC. It is translated as CASTRQGLDYGYTF.

The CDR3 sequence is CASSLARARGSGELFF. The CDR3 region has the DNA TGTGCCAGCAGCTTGGCACGTGCCCGAGGGTCCGGGGAGCTGTTTTTT. The rearrangement uses TRBV5-4 and TRBJ2-2; maybe TRBD2 (5 bases). This CDR3 is built from 16 residues. Germline V gene lookup returns CDR1 SGHNT and CDR2 YYREEE (reference sequence). V gave up 0 bases and J gave up 6 bases, with 15 bases separating them.

J is TRBJ1-1 and V is TRBV18; the match to TRBD1 covers 9 bases. The V segment lost 2 bases and the J segment 9 bases; nucleotides outside the gene matches: 7. The CDR3 sequence is 14 residues long. Germline V lookup: CDR1 KGHSH, CDR2 LQKENI. The CDR3 loop is CASSPIGDRVKAFF. CDR3 nucleotides: TGTGCCAGCTCACCAATTGGGGACAGGGTCAAAGCTTTCTTT.

The chain combines TRBV3-1 (or the pseudogene TRBV3-2) with TRBJ1-5, with D unclear. Trimming took 0 bases from V and 4 from J, leaving 4 bases between them. The germline V gene has CDR1 LGHDT and CDR2 YNNKEL (reference sequence). CDR3 length equals 13 residues. This chain's CDR3 is CASSQDRNQPQHF. The CDR3 nucleotides read TGTGCCAGCAGCCAAGACAGGAATCAGCCCCAGCATTTT.

This clone has more than one count but fewer than ten. V usage is TRBV11-1 and J usage is TRBJ2-7; 8 nucleotides match TRBD1. Germline values: CDR1 SGHAT, CDR2 FQDESV (reference sequence). The CDR3 sequence is 14 residues long. V lost 4 bases and J lost 3; bases outside the gene matches: 5. Here the CDR3 reads CASSYGQGHYEQYF. In DNA form, the CDR3 reads TGTGCCAGCAGCTACGGACAGGGCCACTACGAGCAGTACTTC.

The chain couples TRBV7-8 to TRBJ1-2, with 7 bases matching TRBD1. This CDR3 comprises 14 residues. CDR1 and CDR2 (germline): SGHVS, FQNEAQ. The V and J ends lost 7 bases and 6 bases, in that order; junction bases with no gene match: 11. Written as DNA, the CDR3 is TGTGCCAGCAATCAATTTACAGGGGTAGATGGCTACACCTTC. Amino acids: CASNQFTGVDGYTF.

This clone was seen only a few times. The chain is built from TRBV3-1 (or the pseudogene TRBV3-2) and TRBJ2-7; D is perhaps TRBD2 (7 bases). The CDR3 has 13 residues. Germline V CDR1 and CDR2: LGHDT, YNNKEL (reference sequence). With 9 bases removed from V and 0 bases from J, the gap between germline ends came to 12 bases. CDR3 sequence: CARGRGSSYEQYF. The CDR3 DNA follows: TGTGCCAGGGGGAGGGGGAGCTCCTACGAGCAGTACTTC.

This chain joins TRBV6-2 or TRBV6-3 and TRBJ1-1; 9 bases fit TRBD1. CDR3 size: 16 residues. CDR1 is MNHEY and CDR2 is SVGEGT in the germline V gene. With 2 bases clipped from V and 1 base from J, the junction kept 5 bases outside the gene matches. CDR3 nucleotides: TGTGCCAGCAGTTACCCCGGGACAGGGCGGAACACTGAAGCTTTCTTT. Protein product: CASSYPGTGRNTEAFF.

This chain joins TRBV9 and TRBJ2-5, with TRBD1 identical over 9 bases. Germline V gives CDR1 SGDLS, CDR2 YYNGEE. J lost 5 bases, V lost 0 bases, and 5 bases had no gene match. This CDR3 comprises 15 residues. This CDR3 is CASSVESGQGETQYF. The DNA of the CDR3 is TGTGCCAGCAGCGTAGAAAGTGGACAGGGGGAGACCCAGTACTTC. The complete variable domain, with remaining parts taken from reference TRBV9 and TRBJ2-5, reads DSGVTQTPKHLITATGQRVTLRCSPRSGDLSVYWYQQSLDQGLQFLIQYYNGEERAKGNILERFSAQQFPDLHSELNLSSLELGDSALYFCASSVESGQGETQYFGPGTRLLVL.

The CDR3 region has the DNA TGCGCCAGCAGCACCCAAGAGCAGACCCAGTACTTC. Protein: CASSTQEQTQYF. The genes are TRBV5-1 and TRBJ2-5; D is unresolved. Trimming removed 4 bases from V and 6 bases from J, with 10 bases in between. Germline CDR1 SGHRS, CDR2 YFSETQ. The CDR3 runs to 12 residues.

This chain joins TRBV19 and TRBJ2-3, with 7 positions matching TRBD1. The germline V gene encodes CDR1 LNHDA and CDR2 SQIVND (reference sequence). CDR3 length: 14 residues. J gave up 1 base and V 7 bases, and 5 bases lay outside the gene matches. For the CDR3, the DNA is TGTGCCAGTACGGCCGGGACAGGCACAGATACGCAGTATTTT. As protein: CASTAGTGTDTQYF.

The chain is built from TRBV5-1 and TRBJ2-5; D tentatively fits TRBD1 or TRBD2 (5 bases each). V lost 9 bases to trimming and J lost 4 bases, with 19 bases between them. CDR3 size: 14 residues. Germline CDR1 reads SGHRS; CDR2 reads YFSETQ. The CDR3 DNA reads as TGCGCCACCGCGAAGGGAACGGGGCGAGAGACCCAGTACTTC. This encodes CATAKGTGRETQYF.

This clone was recorded once. This chain links TRBV5-1 with TRBJ2-2; 8 bases are a match to TRBD2. The CDR3 loop spans 16 amino acids. Germline trimming cut 1 base from V and 0 bases from J; bases unmatched to any gene: 2. Per germline, CDR1 SGHRS and CDR2 YFSETQ. CDR3 nucleotide sequence: TGCGCCAGCAGCTTGACTAGCGGCGCGAACACCGGGGAGCTGTTTTTT. Protein sequence: CASSLTSGANTGELFF.

The V call is TRBV19, the J call TRBJ1-5; 9 bases align to TRBD1. This CDR3 is built from 19 residues. V lost 5 bases, J lost 2 bases, and 16 bases stayed unmatched. Germline V lookup: CDR1 LNHDA, CDR2 SQIVND (reference sequence). The CDR3 loop reads CASSAPPGQGMIGNQPQHF. The CDR3 DNA is TGTGCCAGTAGTGCCCCTCCGGGACAGGGTATGATCGGCAATCAGCCCCAGCATTTT. Looking up the rest from reference TRBV19 and TRBJ1-5 gives the full variable domain: DGGITQSPKYLFRKEGQNVTLSCEQNLNHDAMYWYRQDPGQGLRLIYYSQIVNDFQKGDIAEGYSVSREKKESFPLTVTSAQKNPTAFYLCASSAPPGQGMIGNQPQHFGDGTRLSIL.

The chain joins TRBV5-1 to TRBJ1-2, with D uncertain. The germline V gene has CDR1 SGHRS and CDR2 YFSETQ. This CDR3 contains 13 residues. Trimming left V 2 bases short and J 8 bases short, with 13 bases between. CDR3 amino acids: CASSFGRLGGYTF. The CDR3, as DNA: TGCGCCAGCAGCTTCGGCCGCCTAGGAGGCTACACCTTC.